These 24 T cell receptor beta chains were all obtained from the same sample, sequenced in a study of control samples from healthy donors and cancer patients. TCRdb's table, derived via immunoSEQ multiplex PCR, lists solely in-frame clones and lacks some. Here the sample spans some 210,000 clones, approximately 91% being singletons. Sample: blood. These receptors were taken from a man aged 25-45 years in good health.

J is TRBJ1-6 and V is TRBV12-2; the table's D call, TRBD1, was not checked against the DNA. TRBV12-2 counts as a pseudogene. The CDR3 covers 16 residues. CDR3 loop: CASRLPPGQLNSPLHF. The CDR3 coding sequence is TGTGCAAGTCGCTTACCTCCGGGACAGCTAAATTCACCCCTCCACTTT.

The chain joins TRBV10-1 to TRBJ1-1; D is ambiguous. V was cut by 3 bases and J by 1 base, with 6 bases left in between. This CDR3 contains 13 residues. Germline CDR1 and CDR2: WNHNN and SYGVQD (reference sequence). The CDR3: CASSELKNTEAFF. CDR3 sequence (DNA): TGCGCCAGCAGTGAACTTAAGAACACTGAAGCTTTCTTT.

This sequence joins TRBV3-1 (or the pseudogene TRBV3-2) and TRBJ2-3, with 9 bases fitting TRBD2. With 2 bases clipped from V and 5 bases from J, the junction kept 11 bases outside the gene matches. Germline assignment: CDR1 LGHDT and CDR2 YNNKEL (reference sequence). The CDR3 is made up of 17 amino acids. The DNA of the CDR3 is TGTGCCAGCAGCCAAATGCGGGGGGGCGTTTTCCTAGATACGCAGTATTTT. It translates to CASSQMRGGVFLDTQYF.

The chain couples TRBV6-1 to TRBJ1-1, with D uncertain. Trimming took 2 bases from V and 1 from J, leaving 8 bases between them. Germline-derived CDR1 and CDR2 are MNHNS and SASEGT. The CDR3 sequence is 14 residues long. Written as DNA, the CDR3 is TGTGCCAGCAGTGAAATCCGCAGGAACACTGAAGCTTTCTTT. It codes for CASSEIRRNTEAFF.

The chain combines TRBV9 with TRBJ1-4, with D maybe TRBD1 (5 bases). Germline V gene lookup returns CDR1 SGDLS and CDR2 YYNGEE. V lost 4 bases, J lost 6 bases, and 19 bases lay in between. The CDR3 is 16 residues long. In nucleotides, the CDR3 is TGTGCCAGCAGCCCTACGGGGGGGGAAGGGGATGAAAAACTGTTTTTT. Protein sequence: CASSPTGGEGDEKLFF.

CDR3 in amino acids: CASSVFKGGSEQYF. The CDR3 DNA sequence: TGTGCCAGCAGTGTATTCAAGGGGGGATCCGAGCAGTACTTC. V is TRBV2 and J is TRBJ2-7; D tentatively fits TRBD1 or TRBD2 (6 bases each). The germline V and J ends were trimmed by 4 bases and 6 bases, with 16 bases remaining between them. The CDR3 has 14 amino acids. Germline V lookup: CDR1 SNHLY, CDR2 FYNNEI.

This chain connects TRBV2 to TRBJ1-5; perhaps TRBD1 as D (5 bases). The CDR3 sequence is 15 residues long. Trimming took 9 bases from V and 6 from J, leaving 21 bases between them. CDR1 is SNHLY, CDR2 FYNNEI, per germline. The CDR3 here is CASAGNILAGQPQHF. The CDR3 coding sequence is TGTGCCAGTGCAGGGAACATCCTGGCGGGTCAGCCCCAGCATTTT. Together with reference TRBV2 and TRBJ1-5, the CDR3 gives the full variable domain: EPEVTQTPSHQVTQMGQEVILRCVPISNHLYFYWYRQILGQKVEFLVSFYNNEISEKSEIFDDQFSVERPDGSNFTLKIRSTKLEDSAMYFCASAGNILAGQPQHFGDGTRLSIL.

CDR3 sequence reads: CASSSRSDRNSPLHF. The CDR3 bases are TGTGCCAGCAGTTCGAGATCGGACAGGAATTCACCCCTCCACTTT. J is TRBJ1-6 and V is TRBV27; 7 bases map to TRBD1. Looked up from germline, CDR1 is MNHEY and CDR2 is SMNVEV (reference sequence). The CDR3 is 15 amino acids. V dropped 4 bases and J dropped 7; count of bases not matched to a gene: 7.

The J gene is TRBJ2-7, the V gene TRBV5-1, with 10 positions matching TRBD1. CDR1 and CDR2 from the germline V gene are SGHRS and YFSETQ. CDR3 length: 15 residues. V shed 2 bases, J shed 3 bases, and the junction held 5 bases outside the gene matches. The CDR3 DNA is TGCGCCAGCAGCTTCGGGACAGGGGCCGGCTACGAGCAGTACTTC. This codes for CASSFGTGAGYEQYF.

V and J are TRBV6-5 and TRBJ2-1; D is uncertain. The germline V and J ends were trimmed by 7 bases and 4 bases, with 14 bases remaining between them. CDR1 is MNHEY and CDR2 is SVGAGI in the germline V gene. This CDR3 contains 14 residues. Here the CDR3 DNA reads TGTGCCAGCAAGGCAGCCAAAGGGTACAATGAGCAGTTCTTC. Translation gives CASKAAKGYNEQFF.

The sample holds one count of this clone. J is TRBJ2-3 and V is TRBV5-4; TRBD2 agrees at 8 bases. V was pared by 4 bases and J by 14 bases, with 12 bases of the junction left unmatched. CDR3 length: 13 amino acids. Per the germline V gene, CDR1 is SGHNT and CDR2 is YYREEE (reference sequence). CDR3 sequence (DNA): TGTGCCAGCAGCGAACCGGGACTAGGCGTCGGGTATTTT. Its translation: CASSEPGLGVGYF.

This chain joins TRBV29-1 and TRBJ1-1; D not certain. Germline CDR1 SQVTM, CDR2 ANQGSEA. CDR3 length: 12 residues. V lost 4 bases and J lost 1, with 7 bases in between. CDR3 bases: TGCAGCGTTGTGTGGGGGAACACTGAAGCTTTCTTT. Protein: CSVVWGNTEAFF.

The V gene is TRBV21-1, the J gene TRBJ1-2; TRBD1 is the table's D call and was not checked against the DNA. TRBV21-1 is given as a pseudogene. The CDR3 has 16 amino acids. This CDR3 is CASSKVRTGVFHGYTF. In DNA, the CDR3 is TGTGCCAGCAGCAAAGTCCGGACAGGGGTATTTCATGGCTACACCTTC.

About this clone: A read error may be the cause here, since a much bigger clone is one base away. Other DNA sequences in the sample encode the same CDR3. The rearrangement joins TRBV11-2 to TRBJ1-3; no clear D. This CDR3 is built from 12 residues. V gave up 1 base and J gave up 4 bases, with 2 bases separating them. Germline-derived CDR1 and CDR2 are SGHAT and FQNNGV. The CDR3, as DNA: TGTGCCAGCAGCTTAGCCGGAAACACCATATATTTT. This encodes CASSLAGNTIYF. Full variable domain (remainder filled in from reference TRBV11-2 and TRBJ1-3): EAGVAQSPRYKIIEKRQSVAFWCNPISGHATLYWYQQILGQGPKLLIQFQNNGVVDDSQLPKDRFSAERLKGVDSTLKIQPAKLEDSAVYLCASSLAGNTIYFGEGSWLTVV.

The gene calls are TRBV7-2 and TRBJ2-7; 8 bases match TRBD2. V shed 2 bases, J shed 2 bases, and the junction held 5 bases outside the gene matches. The CDR3 spans 15 residues. From germline, CDR1 is SGHTA and CDR2 FQGNSA. The CDR3 is CASSLMAGGAYEQYF. CDR3 bases: TGTGCCAGCAGCTTAATGGCGGGGGGTGCCTACGAGCAGTACTTC.

The rearrangement joins TRBV30 to TRBJ1-5, with D tentatively TRBD1 (6 bases). V was shortened by 4 bases and J by 5 bases, with 15 bases between the two germline ends. This CDR3 spans 14 amino acids. Germline CDR1 GTSNPN, CDR2 SVGIG (reference sequence). The CDR3 sequence is CAWNARGGHQPQHF. The CDR3 nucleotides are TGTGCCTGGAATGCAAGAGGGGGGCATCAGCCCCAGCATTTT.

This sequence joins TRBV5-1 and TRBJ2-1; D could derive from TRBD1 or TRBD2 (5 bases each). Trimming took off 0 bases at V and 0 bases at J, with 7 bases between the two ends. The germline gives CDR1 SGHRS, CDR2 YFSETQ. The CDR3 totals 15 residues. The CDR3 DNA follows: TGCGCCAGCAGCTTGGGGGGGAGCTCCTACAATGAGCAGTTCTTC. Translating it yields CASSLGGSSYNEQFF.

The gene calls are TRBV6-1 and TRBJ2-1; TRBD1 aligns across 11 bases. Germline V gives CDR1 MNHNS, CDR2 SASEGT. V was clipped by 1 base and J by 4 bases; unmatched bases: 9. The CDR3 covers 18 residues. The CDR3 DNA reads as TGTGCCAGCAGTGAAGGGGTATGGGACAGGGGGAGTTACAATGAGCAGTTCTTC. This sequence encodes CASSEGVWDRGSYNEQFF.

The chain links TRBV4-1 to TRBJ1-2; no firm D call. The V end lost 1 base, the J end lost 1 base, and 13 bases lay between the germline ends. Germline values: CDR1 MGHRA, CDR2 YSYEKL. The CDR3 length is 16 residues. This CDR3 reads CASSQGGEGLNYGYTF. For the CDR3, the DNA is TGCGCCAGCAGCCAAGGAGGAGAGGGCCTTAACTATGGCTACACCTTC.

The chain recombines TRBV6-1 with TRBJ1-1, with no clear D. CDR3 size: 14 residues. Germline CDR1 and CDR2: MNHNS and SASEGT. V was pared by 2 bases and J by 4 bases, with 11 bases between. The CDR3 is CASSELREGTEAFF. CDR3 coding DNA: TGTGCCAGCAGTGAACTGAGGGAGGGCACTGAAGCTTTCTTT.

The chain has TRBV30 and TRBJ1-2, with D perhaps matching TRBD1 (5 bases). Germline V gene data show CDR1 as GTSNPN and CDR2 as SVGIG (reference sequence). The length of the CDR3 is 14 residues. Trimming cost V 3 bases and J 4 bases, with 15 bases left between them. The CDR3, as DNA: TGTGCCTGGAGCGCCTTCGGGGGTTTCTATGGCTACACCTTC. Protein: CAWSAFGGFYGYTF.

The rearrangement joins TRBV2 to TRBJ1-4; D is unresolved. V shed 3 bases and J shed 5 bases, with 7 bases lying between them. In germline, CDR1 is SNHLY, CDR2 FYNNEI. The CDR3 has 13 amino acids. CDR3 DNA: TGTGCCAGCAGTGACCTGATGAATGAAAAACTGTTTTTT. This sequence encodes CASSDLMNEKLFF.

The chain uses TRBV2 and TRBJ1-2, with TRBD1 identical over 9 bases. CDR3 length: 16 residues. Trimming at V came to 4 bases and at J to 7 bases, leaving 13 bases not matched to a gene. Germline lookup yields CDR1 SNHLY and CDR2 FYNNEI. DNA for the CDR3: TGTGCCAGCAGTGTGGGACAGGGTCCCGCCGGCGGTGGCTACACCTTC. Its translation: CASSVGQGPAGGGYTF. The full variable domain, rest sourced from reference TRBV2 and TRBJ1-2, is EPEVTQTPSHQVTQMGQEVILRCVPISNHLYFYWYRQILGQKVEFLVSFYNNEISEKSEIFDDQFSVERPDGSNFTLKIRSTKLEDSAMYFCASSVGQGPAGGGYTFGSGTRLTVV.

CDR3 nucleotide sequence: TGTGCCAGCACCACTAGGCTGGGGACAGAGAACACTGAAGCTTTCTTT. Translation gives CASTTRLGTENTEAFF. The V and J genes are TRBV6-6 and TRBJ1-1; 7 bases are a match to TRBD1. With 7 bases clipped from V and 1 base from J, the junction kept 12 bases outside the gene matches. The germline gives CDR1 MNHNY, CDR2 SVGAGI (reference sequence). CDR3 length: 16 amino acids.